The TCR beta chain under discussion was sequenced for a study of brain T cells in children with intractable seizures. Only cases whose brain tissue showed the highest T cell transcript signatures were sequenced. The table came from immunoSEQ multiplex PCR; TCRdb's copy has only in-frame clones and leaves some out. The top ten hold under 8% of the sample, which has approximately 23,000 clones, roughly 94% seen once. Germline V CDR1 and CDR2: MNHEY, SMNVEV (reference sequence). CDR3 length equals 14 residues. V dropped 3 bases and J dropped 3 bases, with 11 bases sitting between them. The chain is built from TRBV27 and TRBJ1-1, with a possible D match to TRBD1 (6 bases). This clonotype was obtained from a boy aged 5-17 years with focal cortical dysplasia and intractable seizures. Here the sequenced sample was peripheral blood, taken at surgery. CDR3 sequence reads: CASSFRGGDTEAFF. In DNA form, the CDR3 reads TGTGCCAGCAGTTTTCGGGGGGGCGACACTGAAGCTTTCTTT.